This entry concerns a single T cell receptor beta chain. This sample was taken from a study of blood T cell repertoires in COVID-19. Produced via immunoSEQ multiplex PCR; TCRdb's table is partial and in-frame only. The repertoire holds a few hundred thousand clones, with 75% to 90% as singletons. Germline-derived CDR1 and CDR2 are ENHRY and SYGVKD. The CDR3 is 13 amino acids. Germline trimming cut 7 bases from V and 5 bases from J; bases unmatched to any gene: 7. This TCR was sampled from a man aged 25 to 40 who had recovered from COVID-19. The rearrangement joins TRBV10-3 to TRBJ1-1, with 7 bases fitting TRBD1. Input material: PBMCs or T cells enriched from blood (not recorded which). This CDR3 is CAIKAGGGTEAFF. The CDR3 DNA follows: TGTGCCATCAAGGCAGGGGGTGGAACTGAAGCTTTCTTT.